This TCR beta chain was recovered during a study of CD8+CD57+ T cells in acquired aplastic anemia. Study in general: Average DNA yield from sorted CD4+ and CD8+ cells was approximately 3.2 ug.

CDR3 and TCR beta VDJ profiling relied on genomic DNA as the template. TCRdb processed the reads anew with MiXCR; each CDR3 protein has one entry. The sample lists about 210,000 distinct CDR3 sequences; about 37% were seen once. The V gene's germline CDR1 is SEHNR and CDR2 FQNEAQ (reference sequence). Trimming shortened V by 2 bases and J by 0 bases, and 11 bases separated the two germline ends. This CDR3 has 16 amino acids. The specimen sequenced was sorted CD4+, CD8+, or CD8+CD57+ T cells (not recorded which) from PBMCs. The chain couples TRBV7-9 to TRBJ2-1; D is ambiguous. The sequence came from a human donor in good health, serving as a control. CDR3 loop: CASSLLAWGSYNEQFF. Written as DNA, the CDR3 is TGTGCCAGCAGCTTACTGGCCTGGGGCTCCTACAATGAGCAGTTCTTC.